These 2 T cell receptor beta chains came from one sample sequenced in a study of cytotoxic CD8 clonotypes in ibrutinib-treated CLL. Clones were sequenced by immunoSEQ multiplex PCR, and TCRdb holds only the in-frame ones, with some missing. This sample has about 85,000 clones; about 85% occur once, and the top ten carry about 4.4%. The specimen was PBMCs, collected after 12 months of ibrutinib treatment. Receptors originate from a human donor with chronic lymphocytic leukemia.

The J gene is TRBJ2-2, the V gene TRBV19; 8 positions agree with TRBD1. Germline V CDR1 and CDR2: LNHDA, SQIVND (reference sequence). Trimming removed 6 bases from V and 7 bases from J; junction bases left unmatched: 13. This CDR3 contains 16 residues. CDR3 DNA: TGTGCCAGTAGCCCCGGAGGACAGGGCGTTAGCGGGGAGCTGTTTTTT. This translates into CASSPGGQGVSGELFF.

J is TRBJ1-1 and V is TRBV5-4; maybe TRBD1 (6 bases). The CDR3 is 18 amino acids. V was cut by 4 bases and J by 0 bases, with 22 bases left in between. The germline gives CDR1 SGHNT, CDR2 YYREEE (reference sequence). The CDR3 nucleotides read TGTGCCAGCAGCCCCGTCGGGGGGCCGCCGTTTGTGAACACTGAAGCTTTCTTT. Translated, it gives CASSPVGGPPFVNTEAFF.